The 24 T cell receptor beta chains listed next were all sequenced from one sample in a study of T cells after yellow fever vaccination. TCRdb ran MiXCR on the 5' RACE reads and lists one entry per CDR3 protein. Of approximately 580,000 distinct CDR3 sequences listed, around a sixth are singletons. The sample here was PBMCs, taken 5 to 6 days after the first yellow fever vaccination. These TCRs come from a man aged 18 to 30 who received the YFV17D yellow fever vaccine.

The chain couples TRBV4-3 to TRBJ2-4, with D possibly matching TRBD1 (7 bases). With 4 bases removed from V and 6 bases from J, the gap between germline ends came to 16 bases. CDR3 length: 15 residues. Germline lookup yields CDR1 LGHNA and CDR2 YSLEER. The CDR3: CASSPEGQGGNIQYF. In DNA, the CDR3 is TGCGCCAGCAGCCCAGAGGGCCAGGGGGGAAACATTCAGTACTTC.

The table lists this clonotype with a few counts. The chain recombines TRBV20-1 with TRBJ2-7; D possibly corresponds to TRBD1 (5 bases). The CDR3 totals 12 residues. CDR1 is DFQATT, CDR2 SNEGSKA, per germline (reference sequence). The CDR3 sequence is CSGQQGSYEQYF. In nucleotides, the CDR3 is TGCAGCGGGCAGCAGGGCTCCTACGAGCAGTACTTC.

The sample holds a few counts of this clonotype. The genes are TRBV5-6 and TRBJ1-1; 7 bases match TRBD1. The CDR3 sequence is 15 residues long. V was clipped by 0 bases and J by 5 bases; unmatched bases: 7. Germline-derived CDR1 and CDR2 are SGHDT and YYEEEE. The CDR3, as DNA: TGTGCCAGCAGCTTGGACCGACAGGGAGGTACTGAAGCTTTCTTT. Protein: CASSLDRQGGTEAFF.

This clonotype was seen only a few times. The V call is TRBV12-3 or TRBV12-4, the J call TRBJ2-6; 8 nucleotides agree with TRBD1. The CDR3 is made up of 16 amino acids. The V gene end was trimmed by 9 bases and the J gene end by 0 bases; junction bases not matched to a gene: 7. The CDR3 DNA sequence: TGTGCCAGTCGGACAGGGACCGTCTCTGGGGCCAACGTCCTGACTTTC. It encodes CASRTGTVSGANVLTF.

V gene TRBV11-2 combines with J gene TRBJ2-1; 11 bases fit TRBD2. V lost 4 bases, J lost 3 bases, and 17 bases stayed unmatched. CDR3 length: 20 amino acids. The germline CDR1 and CDR2 sequences are SGHAT and FQNNGV. The CDR3 nucleotides read TGTGCCAGCAGCTCCCGCATGACTAGCGGGGTTCAGGGCGACTACAATGAGCAGTTCTTC. Its protein is CASSSRMTSGVQGDYNEQFF.

This clonotype has a handful of counts. J is TRBJ1-5 and V is TRBV6-1; D unclear. Germline V CDR1 and CDR2: MNHNS, SASEGT. The CDR3 is made up of 14 amino acids. The V and J ends lost 6 bases and 0 bases respectively, with 9 bases between them. The CDR3 spells CASRLTGSNQPQHF. The DNA of the CDR3 is TGTGCCAGCAGACTGACGGGTAGCAATCAGCCCCAGCATTTT.

There are a few counts of this clonotype. This chain connects TRBV7-6 to TRBJ1-1; D ambiguous. Between the trimmed V and J ends, which lost 0 bases and 4 bases, there was a span of 18 bases. The germline V gene encodes CDR1 SGHVS and CDR2 FNYEAQ. The CDR3 is 17 residues long. This CDR3 reads CASSLASGTGMGTEAFF. The CDR3 bases are TGTGCCAGCAGCTTAGCGTCGGGCACGGGGATGGGCACTGAAGCTTTCTTT.

The V gene is TRBV7-3, the J gene TRBJ2-2; a possible D gene is TRBD2 (6 bases). Deletions cut 5 bases from V and 5 bases from J, with 12 bases between. Germline V gene data show CDR1 as SGHTA and CDR2 as FQGTGA. The CDR3 has 14 residues. For the CDR3, the DNA is TGTGCCAGCAGCCCCACTCGGGGGACCGGGGAGCTGTTTTTT. It codes for CASSPTRGTGELFF.

The sample holds a few counts of this clonotype. This chain connects TRBV10-3 to TRBJ2-2; D is possibly TRBD2 (5 bases). With 5 bases removed from V and 6 bases from J, the gap between germline ends came to 16 bases. CDR1 and CDR2 from the germline V gene are ENHRY and SYGVKD. The CDR3 totals 15 residues. This CDR3 reads CAISPNVEGSGELFF. CDR3 sequence (DNA): TGTGCCATCAGTCCAAACGTCGAGGGCTCCGGGGAGCTGTTTTTT.

This clonotype occurred a few times. The chain is built from TRBV6-6 and TRBJ2-7; 8 bases map to TRBD1. The CDR3 has 13 residues. Trimming took 5 bases from V and 2 from J; bases not matched to a gene: 2. Germline V gene lookup returns CDR1 MNHNY and CDR2 SVGAGI (reference sequence). The CDR3 DNA reads TGTGCCAGCAGTATGGACAGGGCCTACGAGCAGTACGTC. Protein product: CASSMDRAYEQYV.

This sequence joins TRBV7-2 and TRBJ1-1; D is unclear. This CDR3 spans 16 amino acids. Germline assignment: CDR1 SGHTA and CDR2 FQGNSA. Trimming removed 1 base at V and 4 bases at J, with 16 bases between. The CDR3 loop reads CASSLGVLGTGTEAFF. CDR3 sequence (DNA): TGTGCCAGCAGCTTAGGTGTTCTGGGTACGGGCACTGAAGCTTTCTTT.

V is TRBV5-1 and J is TRBJ1-6; D gene ambiguous. This CDR3 contains 14 residues. Trimming took 2 bases from V and 5 from J, leaving 8 bases between them. Germline V lookup: CDR1 SGHRS, CDR2 YFSETQ. DNA of the CDR3: TGCGCCAGCAGCTTCCAGGCCGATAATTCACCCCTCCACTTT. Translating gives CASSFQADNSPLHF.

This clonotype was counted between two and nine times. In DNA form, the CDR3 reads TGTGCCAGTAGACCTGTAGCGGGGGAGGTCGCAAACATTCAGTACTTC. It encodes CASRPVAGEVANIQYF. The chain uses TRBV19 and TRBJ2-4; 9 bases align to TRBD2. V lost 6 bases to trimming and J lost 6 bases; unmatched junction nucleotides: 12. Germline V gene sequence: CDR1 LNHDA, CDR2 SQIVND (reference sequence). The CDR3 sequence is 16 residues long.

This clonotype has only a few counts. This chain uses TRBV7-9 with TRBJ2-7; D gene uncertain. This CDR3 has 14 amino acids. The germline CDR1 and CDR2 sequences are SEHNR and FQNEAQ (reference sequence). V was clipped by 5 bases and J by 0 bases, with 11 bases between them. The DNA of the CDR3 is TGTGCCAGCAGCCGAGACGGCTTCTCCTACGAGCAGTACTTC. This codes for CASSRDGFSYEQYF.

There are a few counts of this clonotype. This rearrangement joins TRBV7-2 to TRBJ2-1, with D perhaps matching TRBD1 or TRBD2 (5 bases each). Germline-derived CDR1 and CDR2 are SGHTA and FQGNSA. CDR3 size: 13 residues. V was trimmed by 8 bases and J by 5 bases, leaving 13 bases between them. The CDR3 DNA reads as TGTGCCAGCCGTTGGGACCCACACAATGAGCAGTTCTTC. Amino acid sequence: CASRWDPHNEQFF.

This clonotype has a handful of counts. The chain combines TRBV2 with TRBJ2-3, with 7 bases matching TRBD1. V dropped 3 bases and J dropped 3; count of bases not matched to a gene: 3. CDR3 length: 14 residues. Germline V lookup: CDR1 SNHLY, CDR2 FYNNEI. In nucleotides, the CDR3 is TGTGCCAGCAGTGACAGGGGGTTTACAGATACGCAGTATTTT. Amino acid sequence: CASSDRGFTDTQYF.

The sample holds a few counts of this clonotype. The chain uses TRBV6-5 and TRBJ2-1; 10 bases map to TRBD2. This CDR3 contains 18 residues. Per the germline V gene, CDR1 is MNHEY and CDR2 is SVGAGI. Trimming cost V 2 bases and J 6 bases; bases outside gene matches: 13. The CDR3 bases are TGTGCCAGCAGTTACGAGTCGGCTAGCGGGGGCCCTCCCAATGAGCAGTTCTTC. Its protein is CASSYESASGGPPNEQFF.

This clonotype was observed a few times. The chain carries TRBV10-2 and TRBJ2-1; D ambiguous. Germline values: CDR1 WSHSY, CDR2 SAAADI. The CDR3 totals 14 residues. The V gene lost 8 bases and the J gene lost 0 bases, with 11 bases spanning the gap. Written as DNA, the CDR3 is TGCGCCAGCTCCCAGTCTAGCTCCTACAATGAGCAGTTCTTC. It specifies CASSQSSSYNEQFF.

This clonotype was detected ten times or more. This sequence joins TRBV24-1 and TRBJ2-2; maybe TRBD1 (6 bases). CDR3 size: 17 residues. The germline V gene has CDR1 KGHDR and CDR2 SFDVKD. V was trimmed by 4 bases and J by 1 base, leaving 15 bases between them. CDR3 in DNA: TGTGCCACCAGTGACGGAATCCGGGACATGAACACCGGGGAGCTGTTTTTT. Its translation is CATSDGIRDMNTGELFF.

This clonotype turned up a few times. This chain links TRBV5-1 with TRBJ2-7; 8 bases align to TRBD2. CDR1 is SGHRS and CDR2 is YFSETQ in the germline V gene. V lost 3 bases, J lost 5 bases, and 7 bases stayed unmatched. The CDR3 contains 14 residues. CDR3 sequence (DNA): TGCGCCAGCAGCTCGCAGAGTAGCGGGGACGAGCAGTACTTC. As protein: CASSSQSSGDEQYF.

This clonotype was recorded many times. The chain carries TRBV27 and TRBJ1-5, with a tentative D call TRBD1 (5 bases). Germline V CDR1 and CDR2: MNHEY, SMNVEV (reference sequence). Trimming cost V 8 bases and J 5 bases, with 16 bases left between them. CDR3 length equals 14 residues. CDR3 DNA sequence: TGTGCCAGCGCCCTGGTCAGGGAGGATCAGCCCCAGCATTTT. This encodes CASALVREDQPQHF.

The chain joins TRBV5-1 to TRBJ2-1; 7 bases line up with TRBD2. There are 15 residues in the CDR3. Germline CDR1 and CDR2: SGHRS and YFSETQ. Trimming at V came to 1 base and at J to 1 base, leaving 2 bases not matched to a gene. DNA of the CDR3: TGCGCCAGCAGCTTGAGGCGGGAGTCCTACAATGAGCAGTTCTTC. It codes for CASSLRRESYNEQFF.

Here the CDR3 DNA reads TGTGCCAGCAGCTTATCCTATAATGAAAAACTGTTTTTT. It yields the protein CASSLSYNEKLFF. The chain uses TRBV7-9 and TRBJ1-4; the D is unclear. The germline CDR1 and CDR2 sequences are SEHNR and FQNEAQ (reference sequence). V was clipped by 2 bases and J by 4 bases, with 5 bases between them. The CDR3 contains 13 residues.

This clonotype was seen a few times. The chain is built from TRBV5-6 and TRBJ2-4; 7 bases match TRBD2. The ends lost 3 bases at V and 7 bases at J; junction bases unmatched: 7. This CDR3 has 14 amino acids. Germline V gives CDR1 SGHDT, CDR2 YYEEEE. This CDR3 is CASSSPGEGNIQYF. The CDR3 coding sequence is TGTGCCAGCAGCTCCCCCGGGGAGGGGAACATTCAGTACTTC.